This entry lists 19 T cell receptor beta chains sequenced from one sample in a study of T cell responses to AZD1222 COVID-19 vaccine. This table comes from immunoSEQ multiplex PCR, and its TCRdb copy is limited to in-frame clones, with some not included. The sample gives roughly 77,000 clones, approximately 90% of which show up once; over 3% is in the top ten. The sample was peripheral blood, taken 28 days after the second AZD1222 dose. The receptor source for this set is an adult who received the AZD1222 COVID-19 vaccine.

The CDR3 is CATSELSGTSYNEQFF. In DNA form, the CDR3 reads TGTGCCACCAGTGAGCTTAGCGGAACCTCCTACAATGAGCAGTTCTTC. The chain joins TRBV24-1 to TRBJ2-1, with D maybe TRBD2 (6 bases). Germline V gene data show CDR1 as KGHDR and CDR2 as SFDVKD. The CDR3 contains 16 residues. The V end lost 4 bases, the J end lost 0 bases, and 12 bases lay between the germline ends.

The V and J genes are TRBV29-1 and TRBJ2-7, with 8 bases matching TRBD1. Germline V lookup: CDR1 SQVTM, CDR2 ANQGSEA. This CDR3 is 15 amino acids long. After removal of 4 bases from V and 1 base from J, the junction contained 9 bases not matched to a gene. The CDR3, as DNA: TGCAGCGTTGTCCCCAGACAGGGGTTATCCTACGAGCAGTACTTC. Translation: CSVVPRQGLSYEQYF.

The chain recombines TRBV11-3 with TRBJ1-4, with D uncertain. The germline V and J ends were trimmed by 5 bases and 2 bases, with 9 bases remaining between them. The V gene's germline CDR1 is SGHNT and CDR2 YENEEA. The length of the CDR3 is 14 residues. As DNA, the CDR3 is TGTGCCAGCAGCGCGACGGATACTAATGAAAAACTGTTTTTT. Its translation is CASSATDTNEKLFF.

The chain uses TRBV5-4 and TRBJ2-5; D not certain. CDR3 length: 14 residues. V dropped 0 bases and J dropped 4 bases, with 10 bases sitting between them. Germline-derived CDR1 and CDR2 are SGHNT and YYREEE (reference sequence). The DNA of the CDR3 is TGTGCCAGCAGCTTGGAGCAAGCAGCAGAGACCCAGTACTTC. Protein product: CASSLEQAAETQYF.

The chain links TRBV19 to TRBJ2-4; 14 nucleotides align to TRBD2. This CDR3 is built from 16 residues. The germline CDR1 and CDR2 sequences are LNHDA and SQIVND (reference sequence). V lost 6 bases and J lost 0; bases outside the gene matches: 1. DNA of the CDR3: TGTGCCAGTAGGGGACTAGCGGGAGAAGCCAAAAACATTCAGTACTTC. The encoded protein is CASRGLAGEAKNIQYF.

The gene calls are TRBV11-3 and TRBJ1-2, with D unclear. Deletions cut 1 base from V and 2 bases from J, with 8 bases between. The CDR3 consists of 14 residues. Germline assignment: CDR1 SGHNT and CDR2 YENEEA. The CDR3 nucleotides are TGTGCCAGCAGCTTAGCCCACAGCAACTATGGCTACACCTTC. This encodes CASSLAHSNYGYTF.

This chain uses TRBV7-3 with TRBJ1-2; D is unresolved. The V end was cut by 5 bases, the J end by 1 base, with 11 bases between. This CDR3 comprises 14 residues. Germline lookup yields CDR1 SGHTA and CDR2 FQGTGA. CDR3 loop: CASSPPGINYGYTF. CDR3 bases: TGTGCCAGCAGCCCACCCGGGATTAACTATGGCTACACCTTC.

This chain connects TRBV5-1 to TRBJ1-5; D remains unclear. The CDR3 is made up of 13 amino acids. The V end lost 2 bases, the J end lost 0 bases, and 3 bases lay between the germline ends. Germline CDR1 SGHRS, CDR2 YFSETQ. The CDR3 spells CASSFDSNQPQHF. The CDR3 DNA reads TGCGCCAGCAGCTTCGATAGCAATCAGCCCCAGCATTTT.

CDR3 coding DNA: TGTGCCAGCAGCTGGTCCGGCAATGAGCAGTTCTTC. Translating gives CASSWSGNEQFF. The chain carries TRBV11-3 and TRBJ2-1; no firm D call. The germline gives CDR1 SGHNT, CDR2 YENEEA. V was pared by 4 bases and J by 6 bases, with 7 bases between. There are 12 residues in the CDR3.

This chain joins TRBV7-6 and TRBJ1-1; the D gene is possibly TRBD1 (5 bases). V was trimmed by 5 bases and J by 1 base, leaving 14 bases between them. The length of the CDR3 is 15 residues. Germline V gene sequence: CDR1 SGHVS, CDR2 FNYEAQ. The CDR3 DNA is TGTGCCAGCAGCCCAAGCGGGCAGGGGAACACTGAAGCTTTCTTT. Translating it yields CASSPSGQGNTEAFF. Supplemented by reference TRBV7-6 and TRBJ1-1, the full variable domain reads GAGVSQSPRYKVTKRGQDVALRCDPISGHVSLYWYRQALGQGPEFLTYFNYEAQQDKSGLPNDRFSAERPEGSISTLTIQRTEQRDSAMYRCASSPSGQGNTEAFFGQGTRLTVV.

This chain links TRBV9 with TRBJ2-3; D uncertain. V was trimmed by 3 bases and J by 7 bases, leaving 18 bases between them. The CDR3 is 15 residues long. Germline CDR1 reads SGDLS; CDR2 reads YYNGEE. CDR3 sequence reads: CASSEVGGPDHTQYF. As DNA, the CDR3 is TGTGCCAGCAGCGAGGTTGGCGGACCTGACCATACGCAGTATTTT.

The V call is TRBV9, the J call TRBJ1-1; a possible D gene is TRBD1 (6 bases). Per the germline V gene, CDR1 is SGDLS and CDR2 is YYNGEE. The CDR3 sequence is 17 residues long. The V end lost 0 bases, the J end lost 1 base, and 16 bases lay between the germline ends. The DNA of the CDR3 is TGTGCCAGCAGCGTAGGGGGAAGGGGACATTCGAACACTGAAGCTTTCTTT. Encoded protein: CASSVGGRGHSNTEAFF. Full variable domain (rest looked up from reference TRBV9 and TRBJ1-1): DSGVTQTPKHLITATGQRVTLRCSPRSGDLSVYWYQQSLDQGLQFLIQYYNGEERAKGNILERFSAQQFPDLHSELNLSSLELGDSALYFCASSVGGRGHSNTEAFFGQGTRLTVV.

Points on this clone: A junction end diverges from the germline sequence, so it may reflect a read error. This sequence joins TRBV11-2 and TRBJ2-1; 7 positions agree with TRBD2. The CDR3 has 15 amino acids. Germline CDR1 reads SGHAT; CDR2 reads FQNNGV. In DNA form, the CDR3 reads TGTGCCAGCAGCATAGACCCCGGGGGGTACGATGAGCAGTTCTTC. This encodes CASSIDPGGYDEQFF.

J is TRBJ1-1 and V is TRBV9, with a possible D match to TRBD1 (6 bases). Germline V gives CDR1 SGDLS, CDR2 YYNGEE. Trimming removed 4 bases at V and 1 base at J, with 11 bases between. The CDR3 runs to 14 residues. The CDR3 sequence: CASSFRTENTEAFF. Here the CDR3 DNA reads TGTGCCAGCAGCTTCAGGACAGAGAACACTGAAGCTTTCTTT.

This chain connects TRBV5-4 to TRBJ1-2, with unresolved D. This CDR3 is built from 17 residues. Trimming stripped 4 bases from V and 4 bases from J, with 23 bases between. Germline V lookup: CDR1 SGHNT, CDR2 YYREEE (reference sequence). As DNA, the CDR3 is TGTGCCAGCAGCCCGACTATAAATGACCCAGCGGGCTATGGCTACACCTTC. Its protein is CASSPTINDPAGYGYTF. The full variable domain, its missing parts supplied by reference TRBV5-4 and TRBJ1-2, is ETGVTQSPTHLIKTRGQQVTLRCSSQSGHNTVSWYQQALGQGPQFIFQYYREEENGRGNFPPRFSGLQFPNYSSELNVNALELDDSALYLCASSPTINDPAGYGYTFGSGTRLTVV.

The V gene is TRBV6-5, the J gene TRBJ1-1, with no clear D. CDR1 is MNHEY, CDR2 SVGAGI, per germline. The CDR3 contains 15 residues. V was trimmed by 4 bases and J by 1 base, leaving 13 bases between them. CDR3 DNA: TGTGCCAGCAGTTCCTATGAGTTGACGAACACTGAAGCTTTCTTT. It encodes CASSSYELTNTEAFF.

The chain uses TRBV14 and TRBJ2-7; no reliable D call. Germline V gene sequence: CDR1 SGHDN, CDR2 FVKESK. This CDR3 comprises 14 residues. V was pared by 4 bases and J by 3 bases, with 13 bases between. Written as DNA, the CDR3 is TGTGCCAGCAGCCCCCCCCTCCGCGGCTACGAGCAGTACTTC. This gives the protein CASSPPLRGYEQYF.

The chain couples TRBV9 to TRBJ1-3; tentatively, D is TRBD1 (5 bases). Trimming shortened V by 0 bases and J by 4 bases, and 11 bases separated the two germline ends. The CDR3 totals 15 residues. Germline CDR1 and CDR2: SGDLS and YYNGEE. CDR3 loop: CASSVAGGMGNTIYF. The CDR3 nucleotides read TGTGCCAGCAGCGTAGCTGGGGGTATGGGAAACACCATATATTTT.

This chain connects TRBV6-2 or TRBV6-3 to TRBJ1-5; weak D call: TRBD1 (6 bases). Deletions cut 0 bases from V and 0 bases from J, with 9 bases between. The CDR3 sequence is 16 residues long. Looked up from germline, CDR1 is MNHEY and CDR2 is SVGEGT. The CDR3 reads CASSYSPTGSNQPQHF. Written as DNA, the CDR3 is TGTGCCAGCAGTTACTCGCCGACAGGTAGCAATCAGCCCCAGCATTTT.